The rows below give T cell receptor beta chains drawn from one sample of a study of regulatory T cells in long-lasting Graves disease. One entry per CDR3 protein results from TCRdb running MiXCR on the multiplex PCR reads. The sample includes about 530,000 distinct CDR3 sequences, roughly 16% of them seen just once. This same sample was also part of a study on T cells in Graves' hyperthyroidism and ophthalmopathy.

The sequencing here drew on peripheral blood mononuclear cells (PBMCs), taken at new diagnosis, from a patient treated with antithyroid drugs. These TCRs come from a woman aged 35-65 years with Graves disease. CDR3s include the opening cysteine and the closing phenylalanine or tryptophan. A D gene is named only where the DNA matches it firmly. Not every row has a clone size; where given, it reads once, few, many or a size class.

v_call: TRBV6-2/TRBV6-3; j_call: TRBJ2-2; d_call: TRBD1; clone_size: -; cdr3_nt: TGTGCCAGCAGGCGGTCACAGGGGGCAAACACCGGGGAGCTGTTTTTT; cdr3_aa: CASRRSQGANTGELFF
v_call: TRBV10-3; j_call: TRBJ1-6; d_call: TRBD1; clone_size: -; cdr3_nt: TGTGCCATCAGCGAGCCGGGACAGGGTACTTCACCCCTCCACTTT; cdr3_aa: CAISEPGQGTSPLHF
v_call: TRBV20-1; j_call: TRBJ2-7; d_call: -; clone_size: -; cdr3_nt: TGCAGTGCTAGGACAGAAAACGAGCAGCACTTC; cdr3_aa: CSARTENEQHF
v_call: TRBV3-1; j_call: TRBJ1-1; d_call: TRBD1; clone_size: many; cdr3_nt: TGTGCCAGCAGCCAAGCAGGGGGGGCAAATGAAGCTTTCTTT; cdr3_aa: CASSQAGGANEAFF
v_call: TRBV3-1; j_call: TRBJ1-2; d_call: TRBD1; clone_size: many; cdr3_nt: TGTGCCAGCAGCCGAGAGACAGGGAGGAGTTATGGCTACACCTTC; cdr3_aa: CASSRETGRSYGYTF
v_call: TRBV7-8; j_call: TRBJ2-2; d_call: -; clone_size: few; cdr3_nt: TGTGCCAGCAGCCATCAACAGAACACCGGGGAGCTGTTTTTT; cdr3_aa: CASSHQQNTGELFF
v_call: TRBV7-9; j_call: TRBJ2-1; d_call: -; clone_size: few; cdr3_nt: TGTGCCAGCAGCTTACTGGCAGTGGGGGGCAATGAGCAGTTCTTC; cdr3_aa: CASSLLAVGGNEQFF
v_call: TRBV19; j_call: TRBJ1-2; d_call: -; clone_size: many; cdr3_nt: TGTGCCAGCAGAGGGCTGAGGGGGAGGGGAAACTATGGCTACACCTTC; cdr3_aa: CASRGLRGRGNYGYTF
v_call: TRBV28; j_call: TRBJ2-7; d_call: TRBD2; clone_size: -; cdr3_nt: TGTGCCAGCACCTCTGAGAGCGGGGCGCCCTCCTACGAGCAGTACTTC; cdr3_aa: CASTSESGAPSYEQYF
v_call: TRBV6-1; j_call: TRBJ1-1; d_call: TRBD1; clone_size: many; cdr3_nt: TGTGCCAGCAGCTTAGGAGGGACAGAAAACACTGAAGCTTTCTTT; cdr3_aa: CASSLGGTENTEAFF
v_call: TRBV12-3/TRBV12-4; j_call: TRBJ2-1; d_call: TRBD2; clone_size: many; cdr3_nt: TGTGCCAGCAGGTTGGGCGGGGGGGCGCTGGCGAGTGAGCAGTTCTTC; cdr3_aa: CASRLGGGALASEQFF
v_call: TRBV7-2; j_call: TRBJ2-7; d_call: -; clone_size: many; cdr3_nt: TGTGCCAGCAGCTCCGGAAGCCAAACCTACGAGCAGTACTTC; cdr3_aa: CASSSGSQTYEQYF
v_call: TRBV7-9; j_call: TRBJ2-1; d_call: TRBD1; clone_size: -; cdr3_nt: TGTGCCAGCAGCGTATCCTACAGGGGGCGGGATGAGCAGTTCTTC; cdr3_aa: CASSVSYRGRDEQFF
v_call: TRBV6-1; j_call: TRBJ1-3; d_call: -; clone_size: few; cdr3_nt: TGTGCCAGCACCTCTCAAGGAAACACCATATATTTT; cdr3_aa: CASTSQGNTIYF
v_call: TRBV6-1; j_call: TRBJ1-3; d_call: -; clone_size: -; cdr3_nt: TGTGCCAGCAGTGAAGGGCCGGGGAGCTCTGGAAACACCATATATTTT; cdr3_aa: CASSEGPGSSGNTIYF
v_call: TRBV3-1; j_call: TRBJ1-1; d_call: -; clone_size: many; cdr3_nt: TGTGCCAGCAGCCAAGATACGGGATCGGGGCACCGGTTT; cdr3_aa: CASSQDTGSGHRF
v_call: TRBV2; j_call: TRBJ2-7; d_call: TRBD1; clone_size: -; cdr3_nt: TGTGCCAGCAGTGGCCGGGACAGGGTCAACGAGCAGTACTTC; cdr3_aa: CASSGRDRVNEQYF
v_call: TRBV6-2/TRBV6-3; j_call: TRBJ2-1; d_call: TRBD2; clone_size: many; cdr3_nt: TGTGCCAGCAGTGTGGAGCGGGGGGGCCTGGCTGAGCAGTTCTTC; cdr3_aa: CASSVERGGLAEQFF
v_call: TRBV4-1; j_call: TRBJ1-6; d_call: -; clone_size: -; cdr3_nt: TGCGCCAGCAGCCAAGATCATTCGCTCCTCAGGACACCCCTCCACTTT; cdr3_aa: CASSQDHSLLRTPLHF
v_call: TRBV6-1; j_call: TRBJ1-5; d_call: -; clone_size: few; cdr3_nt: TGTGCCAGCAGCTCAACAGGTTACGAAGATCAGCCCCAGCATTTT; cdr3_aa: CASSSTGYEDQPQHF
v_call: TRBV10-2; j_call: TRBJ2-2; d_call: -; clone_size: -; cdr3_nt: TGCGCCAGCGGTTCCTACTCCCGGGGGCTGAACACCGGGGAGCTGTTTTTT; cdr3_aa: CASGSYSRGLNTGELFF
v_call: TRBV5-6; j_call: TRBJ2-1; d_call: -; clone_size: -; cdr3_nt: TGTGCCAGCAGCTTTGGGCAGTTTTACAATGAGCAGTTCTTC; cdr3_aa: CASSFGQFYNEQFF
v_call: TRBV30; j_call: TRBJ1-2; d_call: -; clone_size: many; cdr3_nt: TGTGCCTGGAGTGATGGTGTGGAACGAAGGGACTATGGCTACACCTTC; cdr3_aa: CAWSDGVERRDYGYTF
v_call: TRBV20-1; j_call: TRBJ2-2; d_call: -; clone_size: -; cdr3_nt: TGCAGTGCTAGGGGGGGCCCCGGGGAGCTGTTTTTT; cdr3_aa: CSARGGPGELFF
v_call: TRBV9; j_call: TRBJ1-3; d_call: -; clone_size: few; cdr3_nt: TGTGCCAGCAGCGTTGAGGCAGGAGGAAACACCATATATTTT; cdr3_aa: CASSVEAGGNTIYF
v_call: TRBV5-8; j_call: TRBJ2-7; d_call: -; clone_size: few; cdr3_nt: TGTGCCAGCAGCTTGAGAGGGTATGGGCAGTACTTC; cdr3_aa: CASSLRGYGQYF
v_call: TRBV6-2/TRBV6-3; j_call: TRBJ1-5; d_call: TRBD1; clone_size: -; cdr3_nt: TGTGCCAGCAGTGAAGCGAGGACAGGGGGCCGTCAGCCCCAGCATTTT; cdr3_aa: CASSEARTGGRQPQHF
v_call: TRBV2; j_call: TRBJ2-1; d_call: TRBD2; clone_size: many; cdr3_nt: TGTGCCAGCAGGACAGAGGAAGGCGGGGGGGCCGGTGAGCAGTTCTTC; cdr3_aa: CASRTEEGGGAGEQFF
v_call: TRBV12-5; j_call: TRBJ2-3; d_call: -; clone_size: -; cdr3_nt: TGTGCTAGTGGTTTGGCCCTCAAAAGCACAGATACGCAGTATTTT; cdr3_aa: CASGLALKSTDTQYF
v_call: TRBV2; j_call: TRBJ1-1; d_call: -; clone_size: many; cdr3_nt: TGTGCCAGCGGTAAGGACTCGGGGGCGGACACTGAAGCTTTCTTT; cdr3_aa: CASGKDSGADTEAFF
v_call: TRBV15; j_call: TRBJ1-2; d_call: -; clone_size: -; cdr3_nt: TGTGCCACCAGCAGAGAAGGCTATGGCTACACCTTC; cdr3_aa: CATSREGYGYTF
v_call: TRBV11-2; j_call: TRBJ2-2; d_call: -; clone_size: many; cdr3_nt: TGTGCCAGCAGCGGGACCACCTTCCGGGGGGAGCTGTTTTTT; cdr3_aa: CASSGTTFRGELFF
v_call: TRBV5-1; j_call: TRBJ1-1; d_call: -; clone_size: few; cdr3_nt: TGCGCCAGCAGCTTGGGGGACACCTTGAACACTGAAGCTTTCTTT; cdr3_aa: CASSLGDTLNTEAFF
v_call: TRBV29-1; j_call: TRBJ1-1; d_call: -; clone_size: few; cdr3_nt: TGCAGCACCCAAGGGGGTCTCGACGACTTCATGAACACTGAAGCTTTCTTT; cdr3_aa: CSTQGGLDDFMNTEAFF
v_call: TRBV7-2; j_call: TRBJ1-6; d_call: -; clone_size: -; cdr3_nt: TGTGCCAGCAGCTTAGGCGGGGCCCCTTGGAATTCACCCCTCCACTTT; cdr3_aa: CASSLGGAPWNSPLHF
v_call: TRBV4-1; j_call: TRBJ1-2; d_call: TRBD1; clone_size: -; cdr3_nt: TGCGCCAGCAGCCAAGCCCCGGGACAGGTCTATGGCTACACCTTC; cdr3_aa: CASSQAPGQVYGYTF
v_call: TRBV7-8; j_call: TRBJ1-1; d_call: -; clone_size: many; cdr3_nt: TGTGCCAGCACCTTTGGGGGGGGGGCTTTCTTT; cdr3_aa: CASTFGGGAFF
v_call: TRBV5-5; j_call: TRBJ1-4; d_call: -; clone_size: many; cdr3_nt: TGTGCCAGCAGCCTCTCTGGGACACGGAATGAAAAACTGTTTTTT; cdr3_aa: CASSLSGTRNEKLFF
v_call: TRBV12-3/TRBV12-4; j_call: TRBJ2-7; d_call: -; clone_size: -; cdr3_nt: TGTGCCAGCAGTCCCCGGGTTACAGGGGGGGACTACGAGCAGTACTTC; cdr3_aa: CASSPRVTGGDYEQYF
v_call: TRBV2; j_call: TRBJ1-2; d_call: -; clone_size: many; cdr3_nt: TGTGCCAGCAGTGAACGAGGGTTTGGCTACACCTTC; cdr3_aa: CASSERGFGYTF
v_call: TRBV15; j_call: TRBJ1-5; d_call: -; clone_size: -; cdr3_nt: TGTGCCACCAGCAGAGGGGACATAGCCAATCAGCCCCAGCATTTT; cdr3_aa: CATSRGDIANQPQHF
v_call: TRBV28; j_call: TRBJ1-1; d_call: TRBD1; clone_size: -; cdr3_nt: TGTGCCAGCAGCCCTAGACAGGGCGACACTGAAGCTTTCTTT; cdr3_aa: CASSPRQGDTEAFF
v_call: TRBV5-1; j_call: TRBJ1-6; d_call: -; clone_size: -; cdr3_nt: TGCGCCAGCAGCTTGGGGTGGTCCTATAATTCACCCCTCCACTTT; cdr3_aa: CASSLGWSYNSPLHF
v_call: TRBV5-1; j_call: TRBJ2-7; d_call: -; clone_size: many; cdr3_nt: TGCGCCAGCAGCTTTGGGGGGGCCGTGCAGGCCGAGCAGTACTTC; cdr3_aa: CASSFGGAVQAEQYF
v_call: TRBV5-1; j_call: TRBJ1-5; d_call: -; clone_size: many; cdr3_nt: TGCGCCAGCAGCTTAGACAACCCCAATCAGCCCCAGCATTTT; cdr3_aa: CASSLDNPNQPQHF
v_call: TRBV29-1; j_call: TRBJ1-2; d_call: TRBD1; clone_size: few; cdr3_nt: TGCAGCGTCTTGACAGGGAGTAACTATGGCTACACCTTC; cdr3_aa: CSVLTGSNYGYTF
v_call: TRBV5-1; j_call: TRBJ2-1; d_call: -; clone_size: -; cdr3_nt: TGCGCCAGCAGCTACGAGGATGAGCAGTTCTTC; cdr3_aa: CASSYEDEQFF
v_call: TRBV3-1; j_call: TRBJ1-2; d_call: -; clone_size: many; cdr3_nt: TGTGCCAGCAGCCAAGATGGGGGGCGAGGTGGCTACACCTTC; cdr3_aa: CASSQDGGRGGYTF
v_call: TRBV6-1; j_call: TRBJ1-2; d_call: -; clone_size: many; cdr3_nt: TGTGCCAGCAGTGGACTTAGTGGCTATGGCTACACCTTC; cdr3_aa: CASSGLSGYGYTF
v_call: TRBV12-5; j_call: TRBJ2-1; d_call: -; clone_size: many; cdr3_nt: TGTGCTAGTGGTTTGGTGCAGGGGTTCAACAATGAGCAGTTCTTC; cdr3_aa: CASGLVQGFNNEQFF
v_call: TRBV20-1; j_call: TRBJ2-3; d_call: TRBD2; clone_size: few; cdr3_nt: TGCAGTGCCTTAGCGGGGGGCCCCACAGATACGCAGTATTTT; cdr3_aa: CSALAGGPTDTQYF
v_call: TRBV19; j_call: TRBJ1-6; d_call: -; clone_size: -; cdr3_nt: TGTGCCAGTAGTATAGGGGCAGATATGAGTTCACCCCTCCACTTT; cdr3_aa: CASSIGADMSSPLHF
v_call: TRBV28; j_call: TRBJ1-5; d_call: TRBD1; clone_size: many; cdr3_nt: TGTGCCAGCAGCCGACAGGGGATGGGTCAGCCCCAGCATTTT; cdr3_aa: CASSRQGMGQPQHF
v_call: TRBV20-1; j_call: TRBJ1-2; d_call: TRBD1; clone_size: -; cdr3_nt: TGCAGTGCTCAGGACAGGGCTAACTATGGCTACACCTTC; cdr3_aa: CSAQDRANYGYTF
v_call: TRBV18; j_call: TRBJ1-1; d_call: -; clone_size: many; cdr3_nt: TGTGCCAGCTCACAGGGGACAACAATGAACACTGAAGCTTTCTTT; cdr3_aa: CASSQGTTMNTEAFF
v_call: TRBV7-6; j_call: TRBJ2-5; d_call: -; clone_size: -; cdr3_nt: TGTGCCAGCAGCGGCGGGACCTTGCAGACCCAGTACTTC; cdr3_aa: CASSGGTLQTQYF
v_call: TRBV12-3/TRBV12-4; j_call: TRBJ1-2; d_call: TRBD1; clone_size: many; cdr3_nt: TGTGCCAGCAGTTCCTCCGACAGGGAACATGGCTACACCTTC; cdr3_aa: CASSSSDREHGYTF
v_call: TRBV19; j_call: TRBJ1-5; d_call: -; clone_size: -; cdr3_nt: TGTGCCAGTAGCGGGGGGGGAAACGGGGGCAATCAGCCCCAGCATTTT; cdr3_aa: CASSGGGNGGNQPQHF
v_call: TRBV5-5; j_call: TRBJ2-1; d_call: -; clone_size: few; cdr3_nt: TGTGCCAGCAGGTCCGGGAGAAGCTCCTACAATGAGCAGTTCTTC; cdr3_aa: CASRSGRSSYNEQFF